The source of this T cell receptor (beta chain) is a study of T cells in Graves' hyperthyroidism and ophthalmopathy. About this clonotype itself: One end of the junction varies from germline; a read error may be responsible.

Cells are PBMCs isolated from 10 ml of fresh blood. Amplification yielded TCR beta CDR3 regions, with RNA transcripts as the source. The study used the HTBI primer set for a first-round RT-PCR of the TCR CDR3. TCRdb reanalysed the multiplex PCR reads using MiXCR and keeps one entry per CDR3 protein. In the table there are 470,000 or so distinct CDR3 sequences, around 21% of which are singletons. Sequenced: blood. The sequence was collected from a man between 18 and 29 years old with Graves' hyperthyroidism.

CDR3 nucleotides: TGTGCCAGTAGCCCAAGGACGGCGCTCCATCTAATTTTT. This sequence encodes CASSPRTALHLIF. The V and J genes are TRBV19 and TRBJ2-2; D gene ambiguous. This CDR3 has 13 residues. CDR1 and CDR2 (germline): LNHDA, SQIVND (reference sequence).